These 2 T cell receptor beta chains were sequenced from one sample in a study of shared T cell receptors in the human thymus. Libraries were prepared by immunoSEQ multiplex PCR; TCRdb keeps only in-frame clonotypes and omits some of them. The profile shows hundreds of thousands of clones, 85% to 95% of them singletons. The material sequenced was thymocytes. The receptors derive from a human donor.

The chain employs TRBV19 and TRBJ2-7; 9 positions match TRBD2. The CDR3 is 15 residues long. From germline, CDR1 is LNHDA and CDR2 SQIVND (reference sequence). J was trimmed by 2 bases and V by 3 bases; bases with no gene match: 5. The CDR3 spells CASSMGLAGPYEQYF. The CDR3 nucleotides read TGTGCCAGTAGTATGGGTCTAGCGGGACCCTACGAGCAGTACTTC.

This rearrangement joins TRBV11-3 to TRBJ1-3, with unresolved D. The CDR3 length is 14 residues. Germline V gives CDR1 SGHNT, CDR2 YENEEA. The V end was cut by 1 base, the J end by 3 bases, with 7 bases between. CDR3 in DNA: TGTGCCAGCAGCTTAGCCGGGAATGGAAACACCATATATTTT. It yields the protein CASSLAGNGNTIYF.